The source of this T cell receptor beta chain is a study of T-cell memory formation after mild COVID-19. Only one count was recorded for this clonotype. The antigen is not known. CDR3 length equals 16 residues. V lost 6 bases to trimming and J lost 3 bases, with 20 bases between them. Germline V lookup: CDR1 LGHNA, CDR2 YNFKEQ. TCRdb re-derived calls from the 5' RACE reads in MiXCR, one entry per CDR3 protein. The sample yields approximately 210,000 distinct CDR3 sequences, around 27% seen once. Findings and caveats of the study: Cross-reactive memory appears to have joined, as suggested by some responding clones showing up in pre-infection memory. Mainly in CM and EM were contracting CD4+ clones; CD8+ were in EMRA.

Sequencing was carried out using PBMCs or a T cell subset sorted from them (not recorded which). V and J are TRBV4-2 and TRBJ1-1, with D perhaps matching TRBD1 (5 bases). The TCR was taken from an adult woman who had mild COVID-19 (a few samples of this study predate the infection). Cell type and time point are not known. CDR3 in amino acids: CASREDPGRVDTEAFF. Here the CDR3 DNA reads TGTGCCAGCAGGGAAGATCCAGGGCGCGTGGACACTGAAGCTTTCTTT.